This T cell receptor (beta chain) was recorded in a study of T cells after yellow fever vaccination (dated by TCRdb to between 2017 and 2020). Background for the entire study: The SMART-Seq v4 Ultra Low Input RNA kit was used to prepare libraries from fractions with low cell numbers. To follow T-cell clones before and after both primary and booster YFV17D yellow fever vaccination, bulk TCR alpha and beta repertoires underwent longitudinal sequencing. Blood was drawn at multiple timepoints before and after primary and secondary immunization, with bulk PBMC replicates and cell subsets isolated. Two healthy male donors, one aged 18 to 30 and one aged 30 to 39 years, were included in the cohort. Study-level results and caveats: Because abundant contaminating clonotypes from the bulk population could be contained in FACS-sorted repertoires, computational filtering was required. Most clones expanded after primary vaccination (almost 97% of CD4 and approximately 90% of CD8) were re-detected after the booster, suggesting that broad memory maintenance occurred. Because the study included only two donors, the extent to which the findings can be generalized is limited. Compared with the primary T-cell response, the secondary T-cell response was weaker but faster, peaking on day 5 rather than day 15. A small fraction of clonotypes showed up in both the CD4 and CD8 compartments, probably as a result of convergent recombination.

This clonotype was found many times. There is no known antigen for this receptor. The input lacks base qualities; no much larger clone sits a single base away. The treatment or condition label corresponds to: live attenuated yellow fever vaccine strain. PBMCs were isolated from peripheral blood using a standard Ficoll-Paque protocol. Dynabeads CD4 and CD8 positive selection kits were used to isolate CD4 and CD8 T-cell fractions. TriZol was used to extract RNA from bulk PBMCs, from CD4 and CD8 fractions, and from dextramer-positive and dextramer-negative fractions. TCR cDNA was made using 5'RACE template switching, a step that added a universal primer site and unique molecular identifiers. cDNA synthesis was primed from both the TCR alpha and TCR beta constant segments. Two PCR steps were used to amplify libraries, with sample barcodes and sequencing adapters being added in the second step. Sequencing of the libraries was done on either Illumina HiSeq 2500 (2x100 bp) or NovaSeq (2x150 bp). In the source study's methods: MIGEC was used to demultiplex reads and collapse the reads into UMI consensus sequences, and MiXCR was used for V(D)J alignment. Using edgeR on replicate PBMC samples, clonotypes were called vaccine-responding if FDR was below 0.01 and the log2 fold change was above 5 up to day 15. Bulk clonotypes were assigned CD4 or CD8 identity according to which sequenced CD4 or CD8 repertoire held them at higher abundance. In TCRdb, the public reads were trimmed at Q25 with fastp and aligned with MiXCR, with productive beta chains retained. Each record represents a unique CDR3 protein, reported with the most common genes and DNA among its rows. The authors' filters were not applied to this entry. The table for this sample lists 110,000 to 150,000 distinct CDR3 sequences; just over 6.5% of them were counted only once. The ten largest account for 0.55% to 0.7% of the sample.

The CDR3 covers 15 residues, taking in both the cysteine and the phenylalanine. The sequence is cut down to CDR3 DNA, 45 bases in frame from base 1. The germline V gene (reference sequence) sets CDR1 to DFQATT and CDR2 to SNEGSKA. The junction shows trimming of 3 bases on V and 4 bases on J, plus 16 bases between the germline ends. This specimen was CD4+ T cells sorted from PBMCs, taken 10 days after the yellow fever booster vaccination. The clonotype comes from a man in his thirties or forties who received the YFV17D yellow fever vaccine. In this chain, TRBV20-1 is recombined with TRBJ2-1, with a weak D call of TRBD2 (6 bases match). The CDR3 protein is CSAREGAGLYNEQFF. The DNA sequence is as follows: TGCAGTGCTAGGGAAGGAGCGGGTCTTTACAATGAGCAGTTCTTC.